This is a list of T cell receptor beta chains from one sample in a study of OX40 agonist ivuxolimab in advanced cancers. Sequencing used immunoSEQ multiplex PCR; TCRdb keeps in-frame clones, though not all of them. The repertoire holds over 10,000 clones, with 70% to 85% as singletons. Sequencing used CD4+ or CD8+ T cells sorted from blood, obtained in a trial of the OX40 agonist ivuxolimab. Every receptor here comes from an adult with an advanced solid tumor such as melanoma, head and neck, liver or kidney cancer. Each CDR3 is given with its conserved first and last residue. The D gene is left open where the match is weak. Size is stated for part of the rows, as once, few or many counts, or as a class when the clone is expanded.

J | D | size | V | DNA | CDR3
TRBJ2-3 | - | - | TRBV11-2 | TGTGCCAGCAGCCGCAGGGTTGGCACAGATACGCAGTATTTT | CASSRRVGTDTQYF
TRBJ1-1 | - | - | TRBV19 | TGTGCCAGTAGGTCGCGAGGTTTCGGCTCGAACACTGAAGCTTTCTTT | CASRSRGFGSNTEAFF
TRBJ2-5 | TRBD1 | - | TRBV4-1 | TGCGCCAGCAGCCAAGGGGGACAGGTTCTAGAGACCCAGTACTTC | CASSQGGQVLETQYF
TRBJ2-7 | - | - | TRBV7-9 | TGTGCCAGCAGCCCGATCATGAGGGAAGCGGCCGAGCAGTACTTC | CASSPIMREAAEQYF
TRBJ2-7 | - | once | TRBV30 | TGTGCCTGGAGTGTGGGGGGGACAGGCTCTCTCTTC | CAWSVGGTGSLF
TRBJ2-7 | - | - | TRBV19 | TGTGCCACCCTCCGAGCGGCTAGGGTTAAGCAGTACTTC | CATLRAARVKQYF
TRBJ2-5 | TRBD2 | - | TRBV4-1 | TGCGCCAGCAGCCAAGAGGGGAGGGCGGGTGAGACCCAGTACTTC | CASSQEGRAGETQYF
TRBJ2-2 | TRBD2 | - | TRBV30 | TGTGCCTGGAGTGTAAAAGGGACTAGCGGACTTAATTTCAACACCGGGGAGCTGTTTTTT | CAWSVKGTSGLNFNTGELFF
TRBJ2-1 | - | - | TRBV7-9 | TGTGCCAGCAGCCTCAGTGAGCAGTTCTTC | CASSLSEQFF
TRBJ1-1 | - | once | TRBV7-9 | TGTGCCAGCAGCTTTAACCCAGGGATCACTGAAGCTTTCTTT | CASSFNPGITEAFF
TRBJ2-1 | - | - | TRBV4-1 | TGCGCCAGCAGCCTATCCTACTCGCTACAGGGCTATGAGCAGTTCTTC | CASSLSYSLQGYEQFF
TRBJ2-7 | - | - | TRBV19 | TGTGCCAGTAGTATAGACGTGGGATACGAGCAGTACTTC | CASSIDVGYEQYF
TRBJ1-1 | - | - | TRBV5-2 | TGCGCCAGCAGCCAAGTGGGGGTGTTAATTGAAGCTTTCTTT | CASSQVGVLIEAFF
TRBJ2-7 | - | - | TRBV29-1 | TGCAGCATTGTAGGGACCACAGGCCACGAGCAGTACTTC | CSIVGTTGHEQYF
TRBJ2-7 | - | - | TRBV5-4 | TGTGCCAGCAGCCCAGGGGACCAAACCTACGAGCAGTACTTC | CASSPGDQTYEQYF
TRBJ2-1 | - | - | TRBV6-5 | TGTGCCAGCAGTTATGGGCCAGGGTTCTACAATGAGCAGTTCTTC | CASSYGPGFYNEQFF
TRBJ1-1 | - | few | TRBV30 | TGTGCCTGGAGCGGTCACCTACTTGAAGCTTTCTTT | CAWSGHLLEAFF
TRBJ2-3 | - | - | TRBV7-3 | TGTGCCAGCAGCTTGGGCACAGATACGCAGTATTTT | CASSLGTDTQYF
TRBJ1-2 | - | - | TRBV30 | TGTGCCATTGCCGAGAGGGGACTCTATGGCTACACCTTC | CAIAERGLYGYTF
TRBJ1-4 | - | - | TRBV4-1 | TGCGCCAGCAGCCAACTCCCGGGGAGGGGTCTTGGATCGGGGGAAAAACTGTTTTTT | CASSQLPGRGLGSGEKLFF